This T cell receptor beta chain comes out of a study of T cell changes during pregnancy in multiple sclerosis. V was cut by 1 base and J by 4 bases, with 7 bases left in between. Germline V gives CDR1 SGHAT, CDR2 FQNNGV. The CDR3 covers 13 residues. The method was immunoSEQ multiplex PCR; TCRdb's version includes in-frame clones alone and lacks a portion of them. The sample yields around 99,000 clones, roughly 92% seen once. This sequence joins TRBV11-2 and TRBJ1-2; tentatively, D is TRBD1 (5 bases). The source was peripheral blood, collected in the first trimester of pregnancy. This clonotype was sampled from a female donor with multiple sclerosis, enrolled in a pregnancy study. The CDR3 coding sequence is TGTGCCAGCAGCTTAGCGGGGGGCTATGGCTACACCTTC. Translating it yields CASSLAGGYGYTF.